Below, one T cell receptor (beta chain) is given with its context. The antigen is unknown. For the second PCR, which ran for about 7 to 12 cycles, a sample-barcoded 5' primer and a J-beta primer mix were used. Every sample returned 3 million or more CDR3-containing paired-end reads. Via MiXCR, TCRdb re-called the 5' RACE reads, giving one row per CDR3 protein. The sample yields fewer than 950,000 distinct CDR3 sequences, roughly 35% seen once. The sample originates from a study of blood T cells in healthy people across ages. Points from the study as a whole: While age rose, TCR beta diversity per million T cells dropped in a roughly linear way.

The receptor was isolated from a man aged 18 to 35 in good health. Sequencing was done on a sample of blood.

In DNA form, the CDR3 reads TGCAGTGCTCGTACAGGGGGCCCTAACTATGGCTACACCTTC. It is translated as CSARTGGPNYGYTF. The J gene is TRBJ1-2, the V gene TRBV20-1; TRBD1 matches at 9 bases. The germline gives CDR1 DFQATT, CDR2 SNEGSKA (reference sequence). The V gene end was trimmed by 5 bases and the J gene end by 0 bases; junction bases not matched to a gene: 4. The CDR3 totals 14 residues.